This entry lists 25 T cell receptor beta chains sequenced from one sample in a study of technical replicates of blood from a few donors (dated by TCRdb to 2017 to 2019). Library preparation was by the immunoSEQ multiplex PCR assay. This immuneACCESS table, as held by TCRdb, lists in-frame sequences with V and J called but not all clones. Of the missing ones, under half trace to an unresolved V gene in checked studies; the others have no known cause. For this sample the table gives under 65,000 clones, of which around nine tenths were detected only once. The ten top clones hold about 4.3% of the sample. Input material: PBMCs. The receptors here all came from a human donor in good health. Some clones in this sample may be carry-over from other donors' samples.

This clone appeared a single time. V is TRBV7-6 and J is TRBJ2-7; the match to TRBD1 covers 9 bases. The V gene's germline CDR1 is SGHVS and CDR2 FNYEAQ. This CDR3 has 16 residues. V dropped 4 bases and J dropped 6; count of bases not matched to a gene: 13. The DNA of the CDR3 is TGTGCCAGCAGCTACCAGTATCGGACAGGGGCCCGCGAGCAGTACTTC. It codes for CASSYQYRTGAREQYF.

The V call is TRBV4-2, the J call TRBJ2-1, with 11 bases that match TRBD2. This CDR3 has 15 amino acids. CDR1 and CDR2 from the germline V gene are LGHNA and YNFKEQ. Unmatched junction bases numbered 3, after V lost 1 base and J lost 7 bases. The CDR3 nucleotides read TGTGCCAGCAGCCAAGCTAGCGGGGGGTTTAATGAGCAGTTCTTC. Translation: CASSQASGGFNEQFF.

CDR3 DNA: TGTGCCATCAGTAAAGCGGACAGGCCTGCTATTGAAGCTTTCTTT. Encoded protein: CAISKADRPAIEAFF. The chain employs TRBV10-3 and TRBJ1-1, with TRBD1 matching over 7 bases. Germline lookup yields CDR1 ENHRY and CDR2 SYGVKD. The V gene end was trimmed by 5 bases and the J gene end by 7 bases; junction bases not matched to a gene: 13. CDR3 length: 15 amino acids.

The chain recombines TRBV5-6 with TRBJ2-5; 10 nucleotides agree with TRBD2. The V and J ends lost 1 base and 5 bases, in that order; junction bases with no gene match: 8. The germline V gene encodes CDR1 SGHDT and CDR2 YYEEEE. This CDR3 comprises 16 residues. The CDR3 DNA is TGTGCCAGCAGCTTGAGGGCTAGCGGGAGAATGGAGACCCAGTACTTC. This gives the protein CASSLRASGRMETQYF.

This clone was seen once. The chain combines TRBV7-9 with TRBJ1-1; possibly TRBD1 for D (5 bases). V lost 3 bases to trimming and J lost 6 bases, with 11 bases between them. The CDR3 runs to 13 residues. Germline V CDR1 and CDR2: SEHNR, FQNEAQ (reference sequence). CDR3 bases: TGTGCCAGCAGCTTCAGGGAAAAAGCTGAAGCTTTCTTT. It translates to CASSFREKAEAFF. The full variable domain, completed using reference TRBV7-9 and TRBJ1-1, is DTGVSQNPRHKITKRGQNVTFRCDPISEHNRLYWYRQTLGQGPEFLTYFQNEAQLEKSRLLSDRFSAERPKGSFSTLEIQRTEQGDSAMYLCASSFREKAEAFFGQGTRLTVV.

The chain's CDR3 is CASSGDRNYEQYF. In DNA form, the CDR3 reads TGTGCCAGCAGTGGTGACAGGAACTACGAGCAGTACTTC. This chain connects TRBV6-1 to TRBJ2-7; weak D call: TRBD1 (6 bases). The CDR3 has 13 residues. Germline CDR1 is MNHNS and CDR2 is SASEGT. V gave up 4 bases and J gave up 3 bases, with 10 bases separating them.

The V call is TRBV11-3, the J call TRBJ2-2; D call uncertain. With 1 base removed from V and 8 bases from J, the gap between germline ends came to 5 bases. The length of the CDR3 is 12 residues. Germline values: CDR1 SGHNT, CDR2 YENEEA. In DNA, the CDR3 is TGTGCCAGCAGCTTAGTATTGGGGGAGCTGTTTTTT. Translation: CASSLVLGELFF.

The chain employs TRBV9 and TRBJ1-2; D remains unclear. CDR1 is SGDLS and CDR2 is YYNGEE in the germline V gene. The CDR3 runs 18 residues. Trimming shortened V by 4 bases and J by 4 bases, and 26 bases separated the two germline ends. CDR3 sequence reads: CASSPPRPGYEGGYGYTF. The CDR3 DNA reads as TGTGCCAGCAGCCCACCCAGACCAGGATATGAGGGTGGCTATGGCTACACCTTC. Complete variable domain (other parts from reference TRBV9 and TRBJ1-2): DSGVTQTPKHLITATGQRVTLRCSPRSGDLSVYWYQQSLDQGLQFLIQYYNGEERAKGNILERFSAQQFPDLHSELNLSSLELGDSALYFCASSPPRPGYEGGYGYTFGSGTRLTVV.

This sequence joins TRBV6-5 and TRBJ2-7, with TRBD1 matching over 8 bases. Germline loops: CDR1 MNHEY, CDR2 SVGAGI. The CDR3 loop spans 14 amino acids. The ends lost 5 bases at V and 3 bases at J; junction bases unmatched: 6. CDR3 sequence reads: CASSQTGGGYEQYF. CDR3 DNA: TGTGCCAGCAGTCAAACAGGGGGAGGCTACGAGCAGTACTTC.

In this sample, this clone turned up once. The chain combines TRBV9 with TRBJ2-5; 8 nucleotides match TRBD2. Germline CDR1 is SGDLS and CDR2 is YYNGEE. This CDR3 is 16 amino acids long. Trimming cost V 0 bases and J 5 bases; bases outside gene matches: 9. The DNA for the CDR3 is TGTGCCAGCAGCGTAGGTGCCAGCGGGAGCTGGGAGACCCAGTACTTC. Translated, it gives CASSVGASGSWETQYF.

The rearrangement links TRBV5-5 to TRBJ2-7; 12 bases align to TRBD2. This CDR3 contains 19 residues. V lost 2 bases and J lost 0; bases outside the gene matches: 12. Per germline, CDR1 SGHKS and CDR2 YYEKEE (reference sequence). CDR3 bases: TGTGCCAGCAGCTTTTCGTGGACTAGCGGGATAAAAAGCTCCTACGAGCAGTACTTC. It specifies CASSFSWTSGIKSSYEQYF.

The CDR3 loop reads CASSPGLETETQYF. The CDR3 bases are TGTGCCAGCAGTCCCGGACTAGAGACGGAGACCCAGTACTTC. The chain joins TRBV6-5 to TRBJ2-5, with 7 bases fitting TRBD2. Germline CDR1 and CDR2: MNHEY and SVGAGI. V lost 5 bases, J lost 5 bases, and 8 bases stayed unmatched. CDR3 size: 14 residues.

This chain links TRBV15 with TRBJ1-2; 7 bases match TRBD1. Germline V CDR1 and CDR2: LNHNV, YYDKDF (reference sequence). This CDR3 spans 15 amino acids. Trimming removed 3 bases from V and 8 bases from J; junction bases left unmatched: 12. Written as DNA, the CDR3 is TGTGCCACCAGCAGTCCCGACAGGGTACTATACGGCTACACCTTC. It is translated as CATSSPDRVLYGYTF.

V and J are TRBV4-1 and TRBJ2-3, with 9 nucleotides matching TRBD2. With 5 bases clipped from V and 5 bases from J, the junction kept 5 bases outside the gene matches. CDR1 is MGHRA and CDR2 is YSYEKL in the germline V gene. The CDR3 runs to 14 residues. CDR3 sequence: CASSWGAGGDTQYF. The CDR3 DNA sequence: TGCGCCAGCAGCTGGGGAGCGGGAGGAGATACGCAGTATTTT.

This chain connects TRBV5-1 to TRBJ1-1; the match to TRBD1 covers 10 bases. V lost 5 bases to trimming and J lost 7 bases; unmatched junction nucleotides: 5. The length of the CDR3 is 13 residues. Germline lookup yields CDR1 SGHRS and CDR2 YFSETQ. The CDR3 spells CASRDRGLGEAFF. The DNA of the CDR3 is TGCGCCAGCAGAGACAGGGGGCTAGGTGAAGCTTTCTTT.

The V gene is TRBV4-1, the J gene TRBJ2-7; maybe TRBD2 (5 bases). V lost 0 bases, J lost 2 bases, and 14 bases lay in between. The germline gives CDR1 MGHRA, CDR2 YSYEKL. The CDR3 is 16 residues long. The CDR3 is CASSQDYGVRPYEQYF. CDR3 DNA: TGCGCCAGCAGCCAAGATTACGGGGTACGTCCCTACGAGCAGTACTTC.

The count of this clone is one. The rearrangement joins TRBV25-1 to TRBJ2-1; D gene ambiguous. The CDR3 runs 13 residues. V lost 5 bases, J lost 0 bases, and 5 bases lay in between. Germline V lookup: CDR1 MGHDK, CDR2 SYGVNS. The CDR3 spells CASSPSSYNEQFF. CDR3 bases: TGTGCCAGCAGTCCCAGCTCCTACAATGAGCAGTTCTTC.

V and J are TRBV6-1 and TRBJ1-1; D not certain. Trimming removed 8 bases at V and 1 base at J, with 11 bases between. The CDR3 loop spans 13 amino acids. CDR1 is MNHNS and CDR2 is SASEGT in the germline V gene. In nucleotides, the CDR3 is TGTGCCAGCTCCCGTCAGGAGAACACTGAAGCTTTCTTT. Protein sequence: CASSRQENTEAFF.

J is TRBJ1-2 and V is TRBV5-4; D might be TRBD1 (6 bases). Trimming took off 4 bases at V and 4 bases at J, with 11 bases between the two ends. Germline-derived CDR1 and CDR2 are SGHNT and YYREEE (reference sequence). CDR3 length: 13 residues. CDR3 amino acids: CASSRTEGYGYTF. CDR3 sequence (DNA): TGTGCCAGCAGCCGGACAGAGGGCTATGGCTACACCTTC.

The table lists this clone with a count of one. The genes are TRBV10-3 and TRBJ1-2; perhaps TRBD1 as D (5 bases). Germline CDR1 reads ENHRY; CDR2 reads SYGVKD. The CDR3 runs 15 residues. V was trimmed by 0 bases and J by 8 bases, leaving 16 bases between them. Written as DNA, the CDR3 is TGTGCCATCAGTGAGTCGAGGGACCAACGGGGGGGCTACACCTTC. Translating gives CAISESRDQRGGYTF.

The chain recombines TRBV6-8 with TRBJ2-7; 7 nucleotides match TRBD2. Trimming cost V 5 bases and J 1 base; bases outside gene matches: 5. The germline V gene has CDR1 MNHGY and CDR2 SAAAGT. This CDR3 region has 14 residues. In nucleotides, the CDR3 is TGTGCCAGCAGTAGGTGGCGGGGGTCCTACGAGCAGTACTTC. It translates to CASSRWRGSYEQYF.

This chain uses TRBV7-8 with TRBJ2-1, with 15 bases that match TRBD2. V was pared by 6 bases and J by 3 bases, with 9 bases of the junction left unmatched. Germline CDR1 is SGHVS and CDR2 is FQNEAQ. CDR3 length: 18 amino acids. CDR3 bases: TGTGCCAGCAGGGGACTAGCGGGGGGCCGGTTGGACTACAATGAGCAGTTCTTC. This codes for CASRGLAGGRLDYNEQFF.

The gene calls are TRBV10-3 and TRBJ2-2; 7 nucleotides agree with TRBD2. With V trimmed by 4 bases and J by 0 bases, 8 bases remained unmatched. Germline CDR1 ENHRY, CDR2 SYGVKD. The CDR3 sequence is 17 residues long. The CDR3 loop is CAISGGGDFANTGELFF. DNA for the CDR3: TGTGCCATCAGTGGTGGGGGGGACTTTGCGAACACCGGGGAGCTGTTTTTT.

The rearrangement joins TRBV7-3 to TRBJ2-2, with 8 bases fitting TRBD1. Per the germline V gene, CDR1 is SGHTA and CDR2 is FQGTGA. This CDR3 comprises 14 residues. Trimming removed 2 bases from V and 7 bases from J; junction bases left unmatched: 3. The CDR3 coding sequence is TGTGCCAGCAGCTTACAGGGGGCTGACGGGGAGCTGTTTTTT. Protein: CASSLQGADGELFF.

The chain links TRBV5-1 to TRBJ2-4, with 7 bases matching TRBD1. Germline CDR1 is SGHRS and CDR2 is YFSETQ. This CDR3 comprises 15 residues. V was clipped by 2 bases and J by 6 bases; unmatched bases: 8. CDR3 protein: CASSLPGTEANIQYF. Here the CDR3 DNA reads TGCGCCAGCAGCTTACCCGGGACAGAGGCAAACATTCAGTACTTC.